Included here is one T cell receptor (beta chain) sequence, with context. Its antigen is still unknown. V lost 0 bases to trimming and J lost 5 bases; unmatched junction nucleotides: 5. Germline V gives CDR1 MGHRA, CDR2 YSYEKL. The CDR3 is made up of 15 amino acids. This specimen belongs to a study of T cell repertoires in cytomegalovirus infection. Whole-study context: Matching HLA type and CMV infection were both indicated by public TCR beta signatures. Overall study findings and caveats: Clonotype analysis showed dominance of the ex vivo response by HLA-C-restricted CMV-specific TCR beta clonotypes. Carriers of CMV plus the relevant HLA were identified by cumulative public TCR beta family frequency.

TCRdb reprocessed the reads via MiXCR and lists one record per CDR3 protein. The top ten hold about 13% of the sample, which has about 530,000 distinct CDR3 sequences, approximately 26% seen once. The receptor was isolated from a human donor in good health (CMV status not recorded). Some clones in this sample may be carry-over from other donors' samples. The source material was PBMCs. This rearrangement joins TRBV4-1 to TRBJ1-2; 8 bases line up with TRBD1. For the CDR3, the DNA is TGCGCCAGCAGCCAAGATAAACAGGGGGGATATGGCTACACCTTC. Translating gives CASSQDKQGGYGYTF.